A selection of T cell receptor beta chains follows, all from one sample in a study of blood T cell repertoires in COVID-19. Data came from immunoSEQ multiplex PCR; TCRdb stores just in-frame clones and leaves some out. The sample lists around 310,000 clones, around 90% seen once, with 0.8% to 1.3% in the top ten. Sequenced sample: peripheral blood. All receptors come from a woman aged 40 to 50 with COVID-19, enrolled during active disease. CDR3s include the opening cysteine and the closing phenylalanine or tryptophan. Each record gives: J gene, V gene, D gene, CDR3 protein. D genes are given only for firm matches.

J: TRBJ1-2
V: TRBV5-1
D: TRBD1
CDR3: CASSPGQPSYGYTF

J: TRBJ1-2
V: TRBV9
D: .
CDR3: CASSVVEGGYGYTF

J: TRBJ2-3
V: TRBV5-1
D: TRBD2
CDR3: CASSLRAGGVDTQYF

J: TRBJ1-2
V: TRBV5-6
D: TRBD1
CDR3: CASSYRDRDYGYTF

J: TRBJ1-5
V: TRBV12-3/TRBV12-4
D: TRBD1
CDR3: CASRNRGGQPQHF

J: TRBJ1-2
V: TRBV7-2
D: TRBD1
CDR3: CASSSDRVVGYTF

J: TRBJ2-3
V: TRBV7-9
D: TRBD1
CDR3: CASSPGTGEGDTQYF

J: TRBJ1-4
V: TRBV4-1
D: .
CDR3: CASSHRGPQATNEKLFF

J: TRBJ2-1
V: TRBV5-4
D: .
CDR3: CASSLTGYNEQFF

J: TRBJ1-5
V: TRBV12-5
D: .
CDR3: CASDTEYSNQPQHF

J: TRBJ2-4
V: TRBV28
D: TRBD1
CDR3: CASSFSWTGGYSKNIQYF

J: TRBJ1-5
V: TRBV28
D: TRBD1
CDR3: CASSPHLTGGNQPQHF

J: TRBJ2-1
V: TRBV27
D: .
CDR3: CASSFRPGYYNEQFF

J: TRBJ1-2
V: TRBV5-1
D: .
CDR3: CASSSLGAGHYGYTF

J: TRBJ1-2
V: TRBV5-1
D: .
CDR3: CASSLDSANYGYTF

J: TRBJ1-6
V: TRBV27
D: .
CDR3: CASSSNPYQDSPLHF

J: TRBJ2-2
V: TRBV7-2
D: .
CDR3: CASSLRSGGRTSRTGELFF

J: TRBJ2-1
V: TRBV19
D: .
CDR3: CATTGYGNEQFF

J: TRBJ2-1
V: TRBV10-3
D: .
CDR3: CAISETGGYNEQFF

J: TRBJ1-5
V: TRBV19
D: .
CDR3: CASSTPLARSGNQPQHF

J: TRBJ2-7
V: TRBV27
D: TRBD1
CDR3: CASSSRQGAYEQYF

J: TRBJ2-1
V: TRBV13
D: TRBD2
CDR3: CASSLSGRWNEQFF

J: TRBJ1-2
V: TRBV6-5
D: .
CDR3: CASRRTGAGYTF

J: TRBJ2-7
V: TRBV10-2
D: TRBD2
CDR3: CASRSAGGKYEQYF

J: TRBJ1-2
V: TRBV5-4
D: TRBD1
CDR3: CASSPGQGLYGYTF

J: TRBJ2-1
V: TRBV10-3
D: TRBD2
CDR3: CAISAPPGGNEQFF

J: TRBJ1-1
V: TRBV6-5
D: .
CDR3: CASTLTENTEAFF

J: TRBJ2-5
V: TRBV23-1
D: TRBD2
CDR3: CASSQSIFLAGGPKETQYF

J: TRBJ2-7
V: TRBV10-3
D: TRBD2
CDR3: CAIRAGRLADYEQYF

J: TRBJ2-5
V: TRBV28
D: TRBD1
CDR3: CASTPLRQGASETQYF

J: TRBJ1-2
V: TRBV19
D: .
CDR3: CASSIGTVRYGYTF

J: TRBJ1-1
V: TRBV15
D: TRBD1
CDR3: CATSTRAGQGNDKAFF

J: TRBJ1-5
V: TRBV6-2/TRBV6-3
D: .
CDR3: CASSESNQPQHF

J: TRBJ2-7
V: TRBV28
D: .
CDR3: CASSSPYSRGIYEQYF

J: TRBJ2-1
V: TRBV5-1
D: .
CDR3: CASRGPFSYNEQFF

J: TRBJ1-5
V: TRBV18
D: TRBD1
CDR3: CASSPGTGGVQPQHF

J: TRBJ2-7
V: TRBV9
D: TRBD1
CDR3: CASSSTGVPYEQYF

J: TRBJ2-7
V: TRBV6-2/TRBV6-3
D: .
CDR3: CASSKSGWTDYEQYF

J: TRBJ1-1
V: TRBV27
D: TRBD1
CDR3: CASSFSRGYTEAFF

J: TRBJ2-1
V: TRBV7-3
D: .
CDR3: CASSFDISSYNEQFF

J: TRBJ1-5
V: TRBV7-9
D: .
CDR3: CASSLSEQHHNQPQHF

J: TRBJ2-1
V: TRBV27
D: .
CDR3: CASSLWQGGNEQFF

J: TRBJ1-5
V: TRBV7-2
D: .
CDR3: CASSLDSSQPQHF

J: TRBJ1-1
V: TRBV12-5
D: .
CDR3: CASGTGLRNPTEAFF

J: TRBJ1-1
V: TRBV6-2/TRBV6-3
D: .
CDR3: CASSPQGLGTEAFF

J: TRBJ2-7
V: TRBV27
D: TRBD1
CDR3: CASSSLPGTGNEQYF

J: TRBJ1-1
V: TRBV15
D: .
CDR3: CATSNPFTEAFF

J: TRBJ1-4
V: TRBV28
D: TRBD1
CDR3: CASSSGTGGEKLFF

J: TRBJ2-7
V: TRBV6-5
D: .
CDR3: CASNLHLSYEQYF

J: TRBJ1-4
V: TRBV12-3/TRBV12-4
D: .
CDR3: CASSTAGDGKLFF

J: TRBJ2-2
V: TRBV28
D: .
CDR3: CASTTAVITGELFF

J: TRBJ1-1
V: TRBV19
D: TRBD1
CDR3: CASNRGNRNTEAFF

J: TRBJ1-2
V: TRBV28
D: .
CDR3: CASMGQGIYGYTF

J: TRBJ2-2
V: TRBV5-1
D: .
CDR3: CASSLFGQNTGELFF